This TCR beta chain was captured in a study of response to subunit inactivated influenza vaccine. This clonotype was observed a few times. TCRdb called the RT-PCR reads again in MiXCR, with one record for every CDR3 protein. Among around 200,000 distinct CDR3 sequences, 13% to 15% were seen once, and the ten largest hold roughly 24%. The receptor's source is a man between 45 and 60 years old who received an inactivated influenza vaccine. Sequenced here: CD8+ T cells sorted from PBMCs, sampled more than 4 days after vaccination.

This chain's CDR3 is CASSPWTGNNEQFF. The CDR3 DNA reads as TGTGCCAGCAGCCCCTGGACAGGGAACAATGAGCAGTTCTTC. The genes are TRBV7-9 and TRBJ2-1; TRBD1 aligns across 8 bases. This CDR3 has 14 amino acids. Trimming at V came to 5 bases and at J to 5 bases, leaving 5 bases not matched to a gene. Germline V gene lookup returns CDR1 SEHNR and CDR2 FQNEAQ (reference sequence).